These T cell receptor beta chains were read from a single sample in a study of T cell changes during pregnancy in multiple sclerosis. Libraries were prepared by immunoSEQ multiplex PCR; TCRdb keeps only in-frame clonotypes and omits some of them. The sample records under 70,000 clones, 90% to 95% being singletons. Material: peripheral blood, obtained after pregnancy. The receptors here all came from a female donor in good health, enrolled as a control in a pregnancy study. Both conserved end residues are part of each CDR3. Fields, in order: CDR3 protein, CDR3 DNA, D gene, V gene, J gene, CDR3 length, clone size. The D gene is left open where the match is weak. Some rows have no size entry. The others give once, few or many, or a class for an expanded clone.

CDR3: CASSVDGATSYEQYF
DNA: TGTGCCAGCAGCGTAGATGGGGCTACCTCCTACGAGCAGTACTTC
D: NA
V: TRBV9
J: TRBJ2-7
length: 15
size: NA

CDR3: CASTLGGRVGTEAFF
DNA: TGTGCCAGCACACTTGGGGGCAGGGTAGGGACTGAAGCTTTCTTT
D: NA
V: TRBV7-8
J: TRBJ1-1
length: 15
size: NA

CDR3: CASSTSGFVAFF
DNA: TGTGCCAGTAGTACGTCAGGGTTTGTGGCTTTCTTT
D: NA
V: TRBV19
J: TRBJ1-1
length: 12
size: once

CDR3: CASSQDRLYTEAFF
DNA: TGCGCCAGCAGCCAAGATCGACTCTACACTGAAGCTTTCTTT
D: NA
V: TRBV4-3
J: TRBJ1-1
length: 14
size: NA

CDR3: CASSEPGVGGYTF
DNA: TGTGCCAGCAGTGAACCAGGGGTAGGAGGCTACACCTTC
D: NA
V: TRBV25-1
J: TRBJ1-2
length: 13
size: NA

CDR3: CASSLARNNSPLHF
DNA: TGTGCCAGCAGCTTAGCGCGGAATAATTCACCCCTCCACTTT
D: NA
V: TRBV7-2
J: TRBJ1-6
length: 14
size: NA

CDR3: CASSIGQGAGQPQHF
DNA: TGTGCCAGCAGTATTGGACAGGGGGCTGGACAGCCCCAGCATTTT
D: TRBD1
V: TRBV27
J: TRBJ1-5
length: 15
size: NA

CDR3: CATSRGRGYTEAFF
DNA: TGTGCCACCAGCAGGGGCCGGGGGTACACTGAAGCTTTCTTT
D: NA
V: TRBV15
J: TRBJ1-1
length: 14
size: NA

CDR3: CASSVDDGEEAFF
DNA: TGTGCCAGCAGCGTAGACGACGGGGAGGAAGCTTTCTTT
D: NA
V: TRBV9
J: TRBJ1-1
length: 13
size: NA

CDR3: CASSLGRGSTQYF
DNA: TGTGCCAGCAGCCTCGGCCGGGGTAGCACCCAGTACTTC
D: NA
V: TRBV6-6
J: TRBJ2-5
length: 13
size: NA

CDR3: CASSSWGGRDSPHHF
DNA: TGTGCCAGCAGTTCCTGGGGGGGTCGGGATTCACCCCACCACTTT
D: NA
V: TRBV25-1
J: TRBJ1-6
length: 15
size: NA

CDR3: CASSFQLNPGLAVNEQFF
DNA: TGTGCCAGCAGCTTTCAGTTAAATCCGGGACTAGCGGTTAATGAGCAGTTCTTC
D: TRBD2
V: TRBV5-6
J: TRBJ2-1
length: 18
size: NA

CDR3: CASRFSQGVADTQYF
DNA: TGTGCCAGCAGGTTCTCACAGGGGGTGGCAGATACGCAGTATTTT
D: TRBD1
V: TRBV6-5
J: TRBJ2-3
length: 15
size: NA

CDR3: CASSKSGTGGNEQFF
DNA: TGTGCCAGCAGTAAGTCCGGGACAGGGGGGAATGAGCAGTTCTTC
D: TRBD1
V: TRBV6-4
J: TRBJ2-1
length: 15
size: NA

CDR3: CASSLVSGTDTQYF
DNA: TGCGCCAGCAGCTTGGTGTCGGGCACAGATACGCAGTATTTT
D: NA
V: TRBV5-1
J: TRBJ2-3
length: 14
size: NA

CDR3: CASRGQVEQYF
DNA: TGTGCCAGCAGAGGACAGGTCGAGCAGTACTTC
D: TRBD1
V: TRBV7-9
J: TRBJ2-7
length: 11
size: NA

CDR3: CAWSRITGIYGYTF
DNA: TGTGCCTGGAGTCGTATCACAGGGATCTATGGCTACACCTTC
D: NA
V: TRBV30
J: TRBJ1-2
length: 14
size: NA

CDR3: CASSREYGYTF
DNA: TGTGCCAGCAGCAGGGAGTATGGCTACACCTTC
D: NA
V: TRBV7-8
J: TRBJ1-2
length: 11
size: NA

CDR3: CAIGGEGKAEAFF
DNA: TGTGCCATCGGCGGGGAGGGGAAGGCTGAAGCTTTCTTT
D: NA
V: TRBV6-5
J: TRBJ1-1
length: 13
size: NA

CDR3: CASSRLLAGGRGDTQYF
DNA: TGCGCCAGCAGCCGACTACTAGCGGGGGGGCGTGGTGATACGCAGTATTTT
D: TRBD2
V: TRBV4-3
J: TRBJ2-3
length: 17
size: NA

CDR3: CASSSPGHTHEQYF
DNA: TGTGCCAGCAGTTCGCCGGGACATACCCACGAGCAGTACTTC
D: NA
V: TRBV6-5
J: TRBJ2-7
length: 14
size: NA

CDR3: CASSPPGYDEQYF
DNA: TGCGCCAGCAGCCCTCCAGGGTACGACGAGCAGTACTTC
D: NA
V: TRBV5-1
J: TRBJ2-7
length: 13
size: NA

CDR3: CASSLVRGTEAFF
DNA: TGTGCCAGCAGCTTAGTCCGGGGCACTGAAGCTTTCTTT
D: NA
V: TRBV11-3
J: TRBJ1-1
length: 13
size: NA

CDR3: CASSAAGELFF
DNA: TGTGCCAGCTCAGCAGCCGGGGAGCTGTTTTTT
D: NA
V: TRBV18
J: TRBJ2-2
length: 11
size: NA

CDR3: CASSYKGADGYTF
DNA: TGTGCCAGCAGTTACAAGGGGGCGGATGGCTACACCTTC
D: TRBD1
V: TRBV6-6
J: TRBJ1-2
length: 13
size: NA

CDR3: CASSSGLAGRYNEQFF
DNA: TGTGCCAGCAGCTCGGGACTAGCGGGGCGGTACAATGAGCAGTTCTTC
D: TRBD2
V: TRBV13
J: TRBJ2-1
length: 16
size: NA

CDR3: CASSSGQHMNTEAFF
DNA: TGTGCCAGCAGCTCCGGACAGCACATGAACACTGAAGCTTTCTTT
D: NA
V: TRBV7-9
J: TRBJ1-1
length: 15
size: NA

CDR3: CASRSRGDEKLFF
DNA: TGTGCCAGTAGGTCGCGGGGGGATGAAAAACTGTTTTTT
D: NA
V: TRBV19
J: TRBJ1-4
length: 13
size: once

CDR3: CASLEGVNTEAFF
DNA: TGTGCCAGCCTGGAGGGAGTGAACACTGAAGCTTTCTTT
D: NA
V: TRBV6-6
J: TRBJ1-1
length: 13
size: NA

CDR3: CASSLRGGANTGELFF
DNA: TGTGCCAGCAGCTTGCGGGGGGGCGCGAACACCGGGGAGCTGTTTTTT
D: TRBD2
V: TRBV7-2
J: TRBJ2-2
length: 16
size: NA

CDR3: CASSYSPAQGEAFF
DNA: TGTGCCAGCAGTTACTCACCCGCTCAGGGGGAAGCTTTCTTT
D: NA
V: TRBV6-5
J: TRBJ1-1
length: 14
size: NA

CDR3: CASSQNPTTRPQDNPPQHF
DNA: TGCGCCAGCAGTCAAAACCCAACGACCCGGCCCCAGGACAATCCGCCCCAGCATTTT
D: NA
V: TRBV23-1
J: TRBJ1-5
length: 19
size: NA

CDR3: CASSQAVNYGYTF
DNA: TGTGCCAGCAGTCAAGCCGTTAACTATGGCTACACCTTC
D: NA
V: TRBV27
J: TRBJ1-2
length: 13
size: NA

CDR3: CASSYGQGGGYTF
DNA: TGTGCCAGCAGCTACGGACAGGGCGGGGGCTACACCTTC
D: TRBD1
V: TRBV11-3
J: TRBJ1-2
length: 13
size: NA

CDR3: CASSGGTGIPKLFF
DNA: TGTGCCAGCAGTGGCGGGACAGGTATCCCAAAACTGTTTTTT
D: TRBD1
V: TRBV2
J: TRBJ1-4
length: 14
size: NA

CDR3: CASSGGPSNADTQYF
DNA: TGTGCCAGCAGCGGCGGGCCTAGCAACGCAGATACGCAGTATTTT
D: NA
V: TRBV7-8
J: TRBJ2-3
length: 15
size: once

CDR3: CASSQTRLAGGQETQYF
DNA: TGCGCCAGCAGCCAAACTAGACTAGCGGGAGGACAAGAGACCCAGTACTTC
D: TRBD2
V: TRBV4-1
J: TRBJ2-5
length: 17
size: NA

CDR3: CASSGGTSGLGQYF
DNA: TGTGCCAGCAGCGGGGGGACTAGCGGGCTCGGGCAGTACTTC
D: TRBD2
V: TRBV7-2
J: TRBJ2-7
length: 14
size: once

CDR3: CASRPSTGGMAPLHF
DNA: TGTGCCAGCAGACCAAGTACAGGGGGGATGGCACCCCTCCACTTT
D: TRBD1
V: TRBV7-2
J: TRBJ1-6
length: 15
size: NA

CDR3: CASSQDRYSYNSPLHF
DNA: TGCGCCAGCAGCCAAGATCGGTACTCCTATAATTCACCCCTCCACTTT
D: NA
V: TRBV4-3
J: TRBJ1-6
length: 16
size: NA

CDR3: CATSRGGTVEETQYF
DNA: TGTGCCACCAGCAGAGGGGGGACTGTGGAAGAGACCCAGTACTTC
D: NA
V: TRBV15
J: TRBJ2-5
length: 15
size: NA

CDR3: CASSLAAGPSGNTIYF
DNA: TGTGCCAGCAGCTTAGCGGCAGGTCCTTCTGGAAACACCATATATTTT
D: NA
V: TRBV11-2
J: TRBJ1-3
length: 16
size: few

CDR3: CSVIRLASGNTIYF
DNA: TGCAGCGTTATCAGGCTTGCCTCTGGAAACACCATATATTTT
D: NA
V: TRBV29-1
J: TRBJ1-3
length: 14
size: once

CDR3: CASSLRGRGLANEKLFF
DNA: TGCGCCAGCAGCTTACGAGGCAGGGGGCTAGCTAATGAAAAACTGTTTTTT
D: TRBD1
V: TRBV5-1
J: TRBJ1-4
length: 17
size: once

CDR3: CASSLASGNGYTF
DNA: TGTGCCAGCAGCTTAGCTTCGGGAAATGGCTACACCTTC
D: NA
V: TRBV7-2
J: TRBJ1-2
length: 13
size: NA

CDR3: CASSIMNPPRGYGYTF
DNA: TGTGCCAGTAGTATAATGAATCCACCACGGGGCTATGGCTACACCTTC
D: NA
V: TRBV19
J: TRBJ1-2
length: 16
size: NA

CDR3: CASSVGVGAGEQYF
DNA: TGTGCCAGCAGCGTAGGGGTAGGAGCTGGGGAGCAGTACTTC
D: NA
V: TRBV9
J: TRBJ2-7
length: 14
size: NA

CDR3: CASSLGPGETQYF
DNA: TGTGCCAGCAGCTTAGGTCCTGGCGAGACCCAGTACTTC
D: NA
V: TRBV7-2
J: TRBJ2-5
length: 13
size: NA

CDR3: CASSRDVIGANVLTF
DNA: TGTGCCAGCAGCAGGGATGTGATTGGGGCCAACGTCCTGACTTTC
D: NA
V: TRBV6-4
J: TRBJ2-6
length: 15
size: NA

CDR3: CASSIREQPQHF
DNA: TGTGCCAGTAGTATTCGGGAACAGCCCCAGCATTTT
D: NA
V: TRBV19
J: TRBJ1-5
length: 12
size: medium-sized

CDR3: CASSLAGSYEQYF
DNA: TGTGCCAGCAGCCTTGCAGGGTCCTACGAGCAGTACTTC
D: NA
V: TRBV5-4
J: TRBJ2-7
length: 13
size: NA

CDR3: CASSLTGRNTGELFF
DNA: TGTGCCAGCAGCTTAACTGGTAGGAACACCGGGGAGCTGTTTTTT
D: NA
V: TRBV7-3
J: TRBJ2-2
length: 15
size: few

CDR3: CASSSGQGGWSTEAFF
DNA: TGTGCCAGCAGCTCTGGACAGGGGGGATGGAGCACTGAAGCTTTCTTT
D: TRBD1
V: TRBV6-6
J: TRBJ1-1
length: 16
size: NA

CDR3: CASSPQSGAEQYF
DNA: TGTGCCAGCAGTCCCCAATCAGGGGCCGAGCAGTACTTC
D: NA
V: TRBV6-6
J: TRBJ2-7
length: 13
size: NA

CDR3: CASSSRLGSYGYTF
DNA: TGTGCCAGCAGCTCGAGACTTGGGAGCTATGGCTACACCTTC
D: NA
V: TRBV2
J: TRBJ1-2
length: 14
size: NA

CDR3: CASSSTGYEQYF
DNA: TGTGCCAGCAGCTCAACAGGGTACGAGCAGTACTTC
D: NA
V: TRBV7-9
J: TRBJ2-7
length: 12
size: NA

CDR3: CASKPGGFTEAFF
DNA: TGTGCCAGCAAGCCAGGGGGCTTCACTGAAGCTTTCTTT
D: TRBD1
V: TRBV27
J: TRBJ1-1
length: 13
size: NA

CDR3: CASSSAVVGGLDGNTIYF
DNA: TGTGCCAGCAGCTCAGCCGTCGTGGGGGGGCTTGATGGAAACACCATATATTTT
D: NA
V: TRBV7-6
J: TRBJ1-3
length: 18
size: NA